This is a list of T cell receptor beta chains from one sample in a study of shared clonotypes between healthy human individuals. The assay was immunoSEQ multiplex PCR, and TCRdb's table has in-frame clones only and misses some. The table has some 1,100,000 clones, around 82% seen once. The specimen was memory CD4+ T cells from PBMCs. The receptors originated from a young man in good health. Some clones in this sample may be carry-over from other donors' samples. Each CDR3 is given with its conserved first and last residue. Fields, in order: V gene, J gene, clone size, D gene, CDR3 protein, CDR3 DNA. The D gene is left open where the match is weak. Clone size is stated in some rows and not others, as once, few, many or a class when expanded.

V: TRBV7-8; J: TRBJ2-5; size: -; D: TRBD2; CDR3: CASSLVSRLAGETQYF; DNA: TGTGCCAGCAGCTTAGTATCCCGTTTAGCGGGGGAGACCCAGTACTTC
V: TRBV5-1; J: TRBJ2-1; size: -; D: -; CDR3: CASSTTGVGGQFF; DNA: TGCGCCAGCAGCACCACCGGGGTCGGGGGGCAGTTCTTC
V: TRBV4-3; J: TRBJ1-4; size: many; D: -; CDR3: CASSQVGRWGEKLFF; DNA: TGCGCCAGCAGCCAAGTGGGAAGATGGGGTGAAAAACTGTTTTTT
V: TRBV10-3; J: TRBJ1-1; size: -; D: TRBD1; CDR3: CAIRRPGQGNTEAFF; DNA: TGTGCCATCAGGAGACCGGGACAGGGGAACACTGAAGCTTTCTTT
V: TRBV18; J: TRBJ1-5; size: once; D: TRBD1; CDR3: CASSSTGDQPQHF; DNA: TGTGCCAGCTCCTCCACAGGGGATCAGCCCCAGCATTTT
V: TRBV28; J: TRBJ1-2; size: once; D: -; CDR3: CASSLISPANYGYTF; DNA: TGTGCCAGCAGTTTGATTTCACCAGCTAACTATGGCTACACCTTC
V: TRBV15; J: TRBJ2-6; size: -; D: -; CDR3: CATSSLSSGANVLTF; DNA: TGTGCCACCAGCAGCCTTTCGTCTGGGGCCAACGTCCTGACTTTC
V: TRBV4-1; J: TRBJ1-2; size: -; D: -; CDR3: CASSQGGRGRDGYTF; DNA: TGCGCCAGCAGCCAAGGGGGACGGGGGCGAGATGGCTACACCTTC
V: TRBV27; J: TRBJ2-2; size: -; D: -; CDR3: CASSSAGAGLNTGELFF; DNA: TGTGCCAGCAGTTCGGCAGGGGCGGGACTCAACACCGGGGAGCTGTTTTTT
V: TRBV5-1; J: TRBJ2-7; size: -; D: -; CDR3: CASYPGDTASYEQYF; DNA: TGCGCCAGCTACCCCGGGGACACCGCATCCTACGAGCAGTACTTC
V: TRBV5-1; J: TRBJ2-5; size: -; D: -; CDR3: CASSLRSHGTGQSPQETQYF; DNA: TGCGCCAGCAGCCTGAGAAGCCACGGGACCGGACAGTCCCCCCAAGAGACCCAGTACTTC
V: TRBV18; J: TRBJ1-1; size: -; D: -; CDR3: CASSPPQVGAFF; DNA: TGTGCCAGCTCACCACCGCAGGTCGGAGCTTTCTTT
V: TRBV2; J: TRBJ1-3; size: -; D: TRBD1; CDR3: CASSGTGAGNTIYF; DNA: TGTGCCAGCAGTGGGACAGGGGCTGGAAACACCATATATTTT
V: TRBV30; J: TRBJ2-7; size: -; D: -; CDR3: CAWSVRMDSYEQYF; DNA: TGTGCCTGGAGTGTACGTATGGATTCCTACGAGCAGTACTTC
V: TRBV11-3; J: TRBJ2-5; size: -; D: -; CDR3: CASSPLAGPRETQYF; DNA: TGTGCCAGCAGCCCCCTTGCGGGGCCCCGAGAGACCCAGTACTTC
V: TRBV11-1; J: TRBJ2-7; size: -; D: -; CDR3: CASSFSAAYEQYF; DNA: TGTGCCAGCAGCTTCTCGGCCGCCTACGAGCAGTACTTC